Listed below are T cell receptor beta chains from one sample, sequenced in a study of blood T cell repertoires in COVID-19. The protocol was immunoSEQ multiplex PCR, while the TCRdb copy is restricted to in-frame clones and leaves out a portion. This table holds 200,000 to 300,000 clones, approximately 88% found once. Specimen: PBMCs or T cells enriched from blood (not recorded which). The source of these receptors is a woman in her thirties or forties with acute COVID-19. Each CDR3 is given with its conserved first and last residue. A D gene is named only where the DNA matches it firmly. The size field is filled for only some rows; it gives once, few, many or a size class.

CDR3nt: TGTGCCAGCAGCAAGCCCGGGACAGGGGCTGGAAACACCATATATTTT; CDR3aa: CASSKPGTGAGNTIYF; j_gene: TRBJ1-3; d_gene: TRBD1; abundance: .; v_gene: TRBV5-6
CDR3nt: TGTGCCAGCAGTCTCCCAAGACAGGGGTCTTACGAGCAGTACTTC; CDR3aa: CASSLPRQGSYEQYF; j_gene: TRBJ2-7; d_gene: TRBD1; abundance: .; v_gene: TRBV27
CDR3nt: TGTGCCAGCAGTTACCGGCAGGGGAGAACTGAAGCTTTCTTT; CDR3aa: CASSYRQGRTEAFF; j_gene: TRBJ1-1; d_gene: .; abundance: .; v_gene: TRBV6-6
CDR3nt: TGTGCCAGCAGTGACTCGAGAAGGGGTTGTCAGCCCCAGCATTTT; CDR3aa: CASSDSRRGCQPQHF; j_gene: TRBJ1-5; d_gene: .; abundance: .; v_gene: TRBV6-4
CDR3nt: TGTGCCAGCAGCGCACGGGACAGTTCATACCATGGCTACACCTTC; CDR3aa: CASSARDSSYHGYTF; j_gene: TRBJ1-2; d_gene: TRBD1; abundance: .; v_gene: TRBV9
CDR3nt: TGTGCCAGCAGCTTAGTGGGGCAAACTAATGAAAAACTGTTTTTT; CDR3aa: CASSLVGQTNEKLFF; j_gene: TRBJ1-4; d_gene: .; abundance: .; v_gene: TRBV7-9
CDR3nt: TGTGCCTGGAGAGGCGGACAGCAAAACTATGGCTACACCTTC; CDR3aa: CAWRGGQQNYGYTF; j_gene: TRBJ1-2; d_gene: .; abundance: .; v_gene: TRBV30
CDR3nt: TGTGCCAGCAGCCGGGCAGGGTTGAACACTGAAGCTTTCTTT; CDR3aa: CASSRAGLNTEAFF; j_gene: TRBJ1-1; d_gene: .; abundance: .; v_gene: TRBV27
CDR3nt: TGTGCCAGCAGTCCCCCCGGGACAGGGCATCAGCCCCAGCATTTT; CDR3aa: CASSPPGTGHQPQHF; j_gene: TRBJ1-5; d_gene: TRBD1; abundance: .; v_gene: TRBV28
CDR3nt: TGTGCCAGTAAAGGGGGAGTGACAACTAATGAAAAACTGTTTTTT; CDR3aa: CASKGGVTTNEKLFF; j_gene: TRBJ1-4; d_gene: .; abundance: .; v_gene: TRBV19
CDR3nt: TGTGCCAGCAGCGAGAGGTACAGGGGGATTGGTCAGCCCCAGCATTTT; CDR3aa: CASSERYRGIGQPQHF; j_gene: TRBJ1-5; d_gene: TRBD1; abundance: .; v_gene: TRBV2
CDR3nt: TGTGCCAGCAGACGACAGCGTATGAACACTGAAGCTTTCTTT; CDR3aa: CASRRQRMNTEAFF; j_gene: TRBJ1-1; d_gene: .; abundance: .; v_gene: TRBV28
CDR3nt: TGCGCCAGCAGAATACAGGGGGCGGACAATGAGCAGTTCTTC; CDR3aa: CASRIQGADNEQFF; j_gene: TRBJ2-1; d_gene: TRBD1; abundance: once; v_gene: TRBV5-1
CDR3nt: TGCGCCAGCAGCCAAGCCCTGGGACTAGCGGCCTACAATGAGCAGTTCTTC; CDR3aa: CASSQALGLAAYNEQFF; j_gene: TRBJ2-1; d_gene: TRBD2; abundance: .; v_gene: TRBV4-3
CDR3nt: TGTGCCAGCAGCTCCCGGACTAGCGGGAGTGTTGATGAGCAGTTCTTC; CDR3aa: CASSSRTSGSVDEQFF; j_gene: TRBJ2-1; d_gene: TRBD2; abundance: few; v_gene: TRBV5-4
CDR3nt: TGTGCCAGCAGCACCCTGGCGGGAGTGGCAGATACGCAGTATTTT; CDR3aa: CASSTLAGVADTQYF; j_gene: TRBJ2-3; d_gene: TRBD2; abundance: once; v_gene: TRBV7-9
CDR3nt: TGTGCCAGCTCACCAAGCGGTCCCGGGGGGGAGACCCAGTACTTC; CDR3aa: CASSPSGPGGETQYF; j_gene: TRBJ2-5; d_gene: TRBD2; abundance: .; v_gene: TRBV18
CDR3nt: TGTGCCAGCAGCGGGACAGGGACTCCCTATGGCTACACCTTC; CDR3aa: CASSGTGTPYGYTF; j_gene: TRBJ1-2; d_gene: TRBD1; abundance: .; v_gene: TRBV9
CDR3nt: TGTGCCAGCAGCTACGGACAGGCCATGGATCAGCCCCAGCATTTT; CDR3aa: CASSYGQAMDQPQHF; j_gene: TRBJ1-5; d_gene: TRBD1; abundance: .; v_gene: TRBV28
CDR3nt: TGTGCCAGCAGAGACCCCGAGACTTTGGATACGCAGTATTTT; CDR3aa: CASRDPETLDTQYF; j_gene: TRBJ2-3; d_gene: .; abundance: .; v_gene: TRBV27
CDR3nt: TGTGCCAGCAGCCCGGGACAGGGGGCGCCTGGGGCCAACGTCCTGACTTTC; CDR3aa: CASSPGQGAPGANVLTF; j_gene: TRBJ2-6; d_gene: TRBD1; abundance: .; v_gene: TRBV11-3
CDR3nt: TGTGCCAGCAGTCACACTAGCGGGAGGGACAATGAGCAGTTCTTC; CDR3aa: CASSHTSGRDNEQFF; j_gene: TRBJ2-1; d_gene: TRBD2; abundance: .; v_gene: TRBV27
CDR3nt: TGCAGTGCCTCTTACAGGGGCCGCCAGTACTTC; CDR3aa: CSASYRGRQYF; j_gene: TRBJ2-7; d_gene: TRBD1; abundance: .; v_gene: TRBV20-1
CDR3nt: TGTGCCAGCAGATTAAGCGGGGTCCAACAGCCCCAGCATTTT; CDR3aa: CASRLSGVQQPQHF; j_gene: TRBJ1-5; d_gene: .; abundance: .; v_gene: TRBV6-5
CDR3nt: TGTGCCAGCAGCCTGCTAGCAGATACGCAGTATTTT; CDR3aa: CASSLLADTQYF; j_gene: TRBJ2-3; d_gene: .; abundance: .; v_gene: TRBV7-2
CDR3nt: TGCGCCAGCGGCAGGGGATATCAGCCCCAGCATTTT; CDR3aa: CASGRGYQPQHF; j_gene: TRBJ1-5; d_gene: .; abundance: .; v_gene: TRBV23-1
CDR3nt: TGTGCCAGCAGCCAAGCACAACTAGCGGCCCTGGAGGATACGCAGTATTTT; CDR3aa: CASSQAQLAALEDTQYF; j_gene: TRBJ2-3; d_gene: TRBD2; abundance: .; v_gene: TRBV4-2
CDR3nt: TGTGCCAGCAGCTTCCTAGCGGGATTCACCGGGGAGCTGTTTTTT; CDR3aa: CASSFLAGFTGELFF; j_gene: TRBJ2-2; d_gene: TRBD2; abundance: few; v_gene: TRBV7-8
CDR3nt: TGTGCCAGCAGCAGCTGGCCCGGGGGGTACAATGAGCAGTTCTTC; CDR3aa: CASSSWPGGYNEQFF; j_gene: TRBJ2-1; d_gene: TRBD2; abundance: .; v_gene: TRBV11-3
CDR3nt: TGTGCCAGCAGAGAGACAGGGCAGAATCAGCCCCAGCATTTT; CDR3aa: CASRETGQNQPQHF; j_gene: TRBJ1-5; d_gene: TRBD1; abundance: .; v_gene: TRBV27
CDR3nt: TGTGCCAGTAACTCGGGACAGGGCAAGTGGAATGAGCAGTTCTTC; CDR3aa: CASNSGQGKWNEQFF; j_gene: TRBJ2-1; d_gene: TRBD1; abundance: once; v_gene: TRBV19
CDR3nt: TGTGCCACCAGTGACTACCGGGGGTGGGGCTACACCTTC; CDR3aa: CATSDYRGWGYTF; j_gene: TRBJ1-2; d_gene: .; abundance: .; v_gene: TRBV24-1
CDR3nt: TGTGCCAGCAGCCAAACGGACAGGAGGGTCGGTGGATCTGGAAACACCATATATTTT; CDR3aa: CASSQTDRRVGGSGNTIYF; j_gene: TRBJ1-3; d_gene: TRBD1; abundance: .; v_gene: TRBV3-1/TRBV3-2
CDR3nt: TGTGCCAGTAGTATAGATCACAGATCCAAAGATCGGGCTTTCTTT; CDR3aa: CASSIDHRSKDRAFF; j_gene: TRBJ1-1; d_gene: .; abundance: .; v_gene: TRBV19
CDR3nt: TGTGCCAGCAGCTTCGGGACAGCCTCCACAGATACGCAGTATTTT; CDR3aa: CASSFGTASTDTQYF; j_gene: TRBJ2-3; d_gene: TRBD1; abundance: .; v_gene: TRBV7-9
CDR3nt: TGTGCCAGCAGCGTACGGACGGGAGGCTACACCTTC; CDR3aa: CASSVRTGGYTF; j_gene: TRBJ1-2; d_gene: .; abundance: .; v_gene: TRBV9
CDR3nt: TGTGCCACCAGCCGCCTAGGTCTTCGAGAGACCCAGTACTTC; CDR3aa: CATSRLGLRETQYF; j_gene: TRBJ2-5; d_gene: .; abundance: .; v_gene: TRBV15
CDR3nt: TGTGCCAGCAGTTCGATAGCCCACTATGGCTACACCTTC; CDR3aa: CASSSIAHYGYTF; j_gene: TRBJ1-2; d_gene: .; abundance: .; v_gene: TRBV27
CDR3nt: TGCGCCAGCAGCCTTCATGACACGTTGAACACTGAAGCTTTCTTT; CDR3aa: CASSLHDTLNTEAFF; j_gene: TRBJ1-1; d_gene: .; abundance: .; v_gene: TRBV5-1
CDR3nt: TGTGCCAGTAGTCGGGACAGCGGCACTAACTATGGCTACACCTTC; CDR3aa: CASSRDSGTNYGYTF; j_gene: TRBJ1-2; d_gene: TRBD1; abundance: .; v_gene: TRBV19
CDR3nt: TGTGCCAGCAGTCCCATCCATAGCAATCAGCCCCAGCATTTT; CDR3aa: CASSPIHSNQPQHF; j_gene: TRBJ1-5; d_gene: .; abundance: .; v_gene: TRBV28